This paragraph covers one TCR beta chain sequence. The treatment is: oral pan-JAK inhibitor, 5-10 mg twice daily. The V gene lost 2 bases and the J gene lost 2 bases, with 14 bases spanning the gap. CDR3 length: 15 amino acids. The germline gives CDR1 GTSNPN, CDR2 SVGIG (reference sequence). The sample is drawn from a study of CD8+ T cells in alopecia areata. It was cDNA, reverse transcribed from extracted RNA, that served as the sequencing template. The repertoire was sequenced with immunoSEQ multiplex PCR; TCRdb's copy has only in-frame clones and lacks some. The sample records hundreds of thousands of clones, about two fifths being singletons.

The chain employs TRBV30 and TRBJ2-3; TRBD1 or TRBD2 may be the D gene (5 bases each). The TCR originated in a human donor with alopecia areata. This specimen was CD4+ T cells sorted from blood, taken around week 30, from a patient treated with tofacitinib. This CDR3 reads CAWSPPGTNTDTQYF. CDR3 sequence (DNA): TGTGCCTGGAGTCCTCCCGGGACCAACACAGATACGCAGTATTTT.